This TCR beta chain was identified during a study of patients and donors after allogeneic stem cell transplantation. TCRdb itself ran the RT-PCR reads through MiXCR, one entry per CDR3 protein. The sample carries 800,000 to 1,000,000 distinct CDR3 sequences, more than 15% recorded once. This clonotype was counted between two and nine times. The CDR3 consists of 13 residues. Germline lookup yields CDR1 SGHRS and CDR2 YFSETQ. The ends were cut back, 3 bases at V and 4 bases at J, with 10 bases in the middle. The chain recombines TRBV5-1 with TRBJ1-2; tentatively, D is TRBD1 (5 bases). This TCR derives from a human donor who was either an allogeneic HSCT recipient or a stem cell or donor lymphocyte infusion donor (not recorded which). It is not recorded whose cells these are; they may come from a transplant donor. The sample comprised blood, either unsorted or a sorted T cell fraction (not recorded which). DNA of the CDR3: TGCGCCAGCAGCTGGGGGAAGACCTATGGCTACACCTTC. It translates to CASSWGKTYGYTF.